This T cell receptor (beta chain) was obtained from a study of blood T cell repertoires in COVID-19 (dated by TCRdb to the early 2020s). In terms of the full investigation: Samples covering the acute and convalescent phases of COVID-19 were provided by collaborators in the United States, Italy and Spain. The material from the prospective study consisted of cDNA or gDNA derived from T cells, B-cell-depleted T cells, or PBMCs. Deeply sampled blood TCRbeta repertoires from subjects exposed to, actively infected with, or recovered from COVID-19 were included in the dataset. The repertoires were released in a freely available public database intended as a resource for research on the immune response to SARS-CoV-2. The samples were drawn from two sources: the first 160 participants of the ongoing ImmuneRACE study, and some 1,300 subjects contributed by 6 global collaborators. A de-identified subject ID, COVID-19 status, age in years and sex were almost always included in the sample metadata. Where available, HLA class I and class II types were obtained from metadata supplied by the sample provider rather than from assay-based typing.

TCRbeta CDR3 regions were amplified from genomic DNA using the immunoSEQ Assay, a bias-controlled multiplex PCR. The paper's data handling went like this. Within the assay, amplification of reference gene primers was used to estimate how many nucleated cells each sample contained. To quantify the absolute abundance of each unique TCRbeta CDR3 rearrangement, sequence reads were collapsed and filtered. For each sample, productive Simpson clonality was calculated as the square root of Simpson's diversity index across productive rearrangements. TCRdb retrieved this table from immuneACCESS and kept in-frame rearrangements only. Not all clones are present; in checked studies, unresolved V genes account for under half, and no reason is known for the remainder. V and J calls and clone size are copied from that table; D and trimming were computed from the DNA. This sample holds about 81,000 clones; 70% to 85% were observed only once. The ten most abundant clones make up about 4.2% of the sample.

Collaborating institutions collected whole blood in K2EDTA tubes following their own protocols. For TCRbeta analysis, collaborators shipped samples as frozen whole blood, isolated PBMCs, or DNA extracted from either of those sample types. The investigation overall reported the following: Clinical and demographic metadata were provided uncurated, with the amount varying by source and participant.

Points on this clone: There is no known antigen for this receptor. Per-base quality was not reported, and no clone a single base away is much larger than it.

The CDR3, cysteine through phenylalanine, is 14 amino acids long. Only CDR3 DNA is held: 42 bases, read in frame from base 1. The CDR1 and CDR2 encoded by the germline V gene (reference sequence) are MNHNY and SVGAGI. From V the trimming removes 6 bases and from J it removes 8 bases, while the gene matches leave 11 bases of the junction unaccounted for. The clonotype comes from a woman aged 45-59 years with acute or convalescent COVID-19. Sample: peripheral blood. The sequence links TRBV6-6 to TRBJ1-2; TRBD1 lines up with 8 middle nucleotides. The nucleotides read TGTGCCAGCAGGCTCCCACAGGGGGTGAGGGGCTACACCTTC. Its translation reads: CASRLPQGVRGYTF.